Following are 16 T cell receptor beta chains from one sample sequenced in a study of cytomegalovirus exposure and HLA in healthy donors. Clones were read by immunoSEQ multiplex PCR, and TCRdb kept only the in-frame ones, dropping some. Altogether 250,000 to 300,000 clones are present, 90% being singletons, with the ten largest covering 0.37%. Sequenced material: PBMCs. The source of these receptors is a woman in her late teens or twenties in good health and CMV-seronegative.

The rearrangement links TRBV18 to TRBJ2-4; 9 bases are a match to TRBD1. This CDR3 region has 16 residues. J was trimmed by 8 bases and V by 6 bases; bases with no gene match: 14. Germline-derived CDR1 and CDR2 are KGHSH and LQKENI. CDR3 sequence reads: CASSRNRGPSYDIQYF. In DNA, the CDR3 is TGTGCCAGCTCCCGTAACAGGGGGCCTTCGTATGACATTCAGTACTTC.

The chain recombines TRBV10-3 with TRBJ1-1; the D is unclear. The CDR3 consists of 12 residues. Germline CDR1 reads ENHRY; CDR2 reads SYGVKD. Trimming cost V 3 bases and J 4 bases, with 6 bases left between them. The CDR3 DNA is TGTGCCATCAGTGACGGTCCCACTGAAGCTTTCTTT. Encoded protein: CAISDGPTEAFF.

This clone is a singleton in its sample. The rearrangement uses TRBV27 and TRBJ1-6, with D tentatively TRBD1 (5 bases). The CDR3 runs 17 residues. Per germline, CDR1 MNHEY and CDR2 SMNVEV (reference sequence). V was pared by 5 bases and J by 4 bases, with 18 bases between. The CDR3 loop is CASSLSPTELYNSPLHF. DNA of the CDR3: TGTGCCAGCAGTCTTTCTCCGACAGAACTGTATAATTCACCCCTCCACTTT.

The chain carries TRBV6-5 and TRBJ1-5; D is ambiguous. This CDR3 contains 14 residues. The V and J ends lost 0 bases and 7 bases respectively, with 10 bases between them. From germline, CDR1 is MNHEY and CDR2 SVGAGI. For the CDR3, the DNA is TGTGCCAGCAGTTACTCAACGGGTTCCCAGCCCCAGCATTTT. Translating gives CASSYSTGSQPQHF.

This clone was seen a handful of times. The rearrangement links TRBV5-4 to TRBJ2-7; 9 bases align to TRBD2. Germline lookup yields CDR1 SGHNT and CDR2 YYREEE (reference sequence). CDR3 length: 15 amino acids. V lost 4 bases, J lost 2 bases, and 7 bases stayed unmatched. CDR3: CASSPSSGVAYEQYF. CDR3 bases: TGTGCCAGCAGCCCCTCTAGCGGGGTCGCCTACGAGCAGTACTTC.

The chain has TRBV10-3 and TRBJ2-7, with 7 nucleotides matching TRBD1. V lost 3 bases and J lost 5; bases outside the gene matches: 7. Per germline, CDR1 ENHRY and CDR2 SYGVKD. This CDR3 has 14 amino acids. CDR3 residues: CAISDRQGVNEQYV. In DNA form, the CDR3 reads TGTGCCATCAGTGACCGACAGGGTGTGAACGAGCAGTACGTC.

The chain links TRBV28 to TRBJ1-3; D may be TRBD1 (6 bases). Between the trimmed V and J ends, which lost 5 bases and 3 bases, there was a span of 17 bases. The CDR3 runs to 16 residues. Germline V gives CDR1 MDHEN, CDR2 SYDVKM. The CDR3 protein is CASSPLGGAYGNTIYF. The CDR3 DNA reads as TGTGCCAGCAGTCCCCTGGGGGGGGCGTATGGAAACACCATATATTTT.

The chain has TRBV19 and TRBJ1-2; 9 positions match TRBD1. The V segment lost 3 bases and the J segment 7 bases; nucleotides outside the gene matches: 3. CDR1 is LNHDA and CDR2 is SQIVND in the germline V gene (reference sequence). The CDR3 length is 13 residues. CDR3 sequence (DNA): TGTGCCAGTAGTATGGGACAGGGAAGTGGCTACACCTTC. It translates to CASSMGQGSGYTF.

The chain joins TRBV4-3 to TRBJ2-5; 9 nucleotides line up with TRBD1. The V gene end was trimmed by 1 base and the J gene end by 3 bases; junction bases not matched to a gene: 0. The length of the CDR3 is 14 residues. Germline loops: CDR1 LGHNA, CDR2 YSLEER. For the CDR3, the DNA is TGCGCCAGCAGCCAAGGACAGGGGGAAGAGACCCAGTACTTC. It yields the protein CASSQGQGEETQYF.

The V call is TRBV7-2, the J call TRBJ2-3; D is uncertain. Germline V CDR1 and CDR2: SGHTA, FQGNSA. V was clipped by 2 bases and J by 2 bases, with 8 bases between them. CDR3 length equals 14 residues. CDR3 DNA sequence: TGTGCCAGCAGCTTAATACGGGTCACAGATACGCAGTATTTT. Protein sequence: CASSLIRVTDTQYF. The full variable domain, completed using reference TRBV7-2 and TRBJ2-3, is GAGVSQSPSNKVTEKGKDVELRCDPISGHTALYWYRQSLGQGLEFLIYFQGNSAPDKSGLPSDRFSAERTGGSVSTLTIQRTQQEDSAVYLCASSLIRVTDTQYFGPGTRLTVL.

The chain is built from TRBV10-3 and TRBJ1-2; TRBD1 matches at 7 bases. Germline CDR1 is ENHRY and CDR2 is SYGVKD. After removal of 5 bases from V and 8 bases from J, the junction contained 8 bases not matched to a gene. This CDR3 has 13 residues. Here the CDR3 reads CAISNYDRAGYTF. Here the CDR3 DNA reads TGTGCCATCAGTAACTACGACAGGGCCGGCTACACCTTC.

The rearrangement links TRBV15 to TRBJ2-2, with D unresolved. CDR1 is LNHNV and CDR2 is YYDKDF in the germline V gene (reference sequence). V was trimmed by 5 bases and J by 8 bases, leaving 6 bases between them. The CDR3 has 11 amino acids. In nucleotides, the CDR3 is TGTGCCACCAGCGCCGAGGGGGAGCTGTTTTTT. It encodes CATSAEGELFF.

V usage is TRBV6-6 and J usage is TRBJ2-7; D is possibly TRBD1 (6 bases). CDR1 MNHNY and CDR2 SVGAGI come from the germline V gene (reference sequence). This CDR3 is 13 amino acids long. Trimming removed 0 bases at V and 10 bases at J, with 13 bases between. This CDR3 reads CASSYSSTGPQYV. In DNA, the CDR3 is TGTGCCAGCAGTTACTCGTCGACAGGACCACAGTACGTC.

The chain employs TRBV5-6 and TRBJ1-2, with a tentative D call TRBD1 (5 bases). V lost 0 bases to trimming and J lost 7 bases, with 10 bases between them. The germline gives CDR1 SGHDT, CDR2 YYEEEE. This CDR3 region has 13 residues. The CDR3 here is CASSLDRQSGYTF. The CDR3 DNA reads TGTGCCAGCAGCTTGGACAGGCAGAGTGGCTACACCTTC.

The V and J genes are TRBV28 and TRBJ1-6, with D possibly being TRBD1 (5 bases). The CDR3 spans 17 residues. Germline values: CDR1 MDHEN, CDR2 SYDVKM. Trimming left V 2 bases short and J 0 bases short, with 11 bases between. CDR3 protein: CASSLTRVSSYNSPLHF. The CDR3 nucleotides are TGTGCCAGCAGTTTAACCAGGGTGAGCTCCTATAATTCACCCCTCCACTTT.

The chain joins TRBV4-1 to TRBJ1-1, with a possible D match to TRBD1 (5 bases). This CDR3 has 17 residues. The germline CDR1 and CDR2 sequences are MGHRA and YSYEKL. Trimming cost V 1 base and J 3 bases, with 18 bases left between them. The CDR3 nucleotides read TGCGCCAGCAGCCAAGTCCCGGGACTCCGGCGGGACACTGAAGCTTTCTTT. It encodes CASSQVPGLRRDTEAFF.